The T cell receptor (beta chain) described here comes from a study of Graves' ophthalmopathy and Graves' hyperthyroidism. Study-level points and caveats: For separating ophthalmopathy from stable hyperthyroidism, a 13-signature model gave over 85% sensitivity and approximately 76% specificity.

The table lists this clonotype with a few counts. Its matching antigen is unknown. RNA transcripts provided the template for amplifying TCR beta CDR3 regions. HTBI-primed RT-PCR formed the first round, and a multiplex PCR formed the second. TCRdb re-derived calls from the multiplex PCR reads in MiXCR, one entry per CDR3 protein. The sample records roughly 500,000 distinct CDR3 sequences, around an eighth being singletons. Clinical symptoms, serum thyroxine, TRAb, thyroid ultrasound and orbital computed tomography determined diagnosis. A volume of 10 ml of fresh peripheral blood supplied the PBMCs. This CDR3 comprises 18 residues. The germline V gene has CDR1 SNHLY and CDR2 FYNNEI. Germline trimming cut 6 bases from V and 3 bases from J; bases unmatched to any gene: 16.

The chain carries TRBV2 and TRBJ1-3; 8 nucleotides line up with TRBD1. This receptor was taken from a woman in her 30s with Graves' ophthalmopathy. Sequencing was performed on blood. The CDR3 sequence is CASSPSPPGGRGGNTIYF. Written as DNA, the CDR3 is TGTGCCAGCAGCCCAAGCCCCCCAGGGGGCCGGGGTGGAAACACCATATATTTT.